Listed here are 28 T cell receptor beta chains from one sample, sequenced in a study of Ad26.COV2.S vaccination and SARS-CoV-2 variants. The treatment: some 19 received Ad26.COV2.S at low or high dose, single or two shots; 5 received placebo; per-sample allocation not given. Repertoires come from day 63 after the first vaccine or placebo injection. Assay used: immunoSEQ multiplex PCR; TCRdb lists only in-frame clones, some missing. The sample yields fewer than 500,000 clones, 89% seen once. The sequencing here drew on peripheral blood, taken in a trial of Ad26.COV2.S vaccine versus placebo. These receptors were taken from a person aged 18-65 years who received the Ad26.COV2.S COVID-19 vaccine or a placebo.

As for this clone: Other nucleotide sequences in the sample specify the same CDR3. The V and J genes are TRBV18 and TRBJ2-1; TRBD1 is a possible D gene (5 bases). V was pared by 3 bases and J by 0 bases, with 9 bases between. In germline, CDR1 is KGHSH, CDR2 LQKENI. This CDR3 has 15 amino acids. The CDR3 sequence: CASSPGLSSYNEQFF. The CDR3 DNA reads as TGTGCCAGCTCACCGGGGCTAAGCTCCTACAATGAGCAGTTCTTC.

The chain employs TRBV19 and TRBJ2-5; D may be TRBD1 (5 bases). The V gene's germline CDR1 is LNHDA and CDR2 SQIVND (reference sequence). The CDR3 runs to 16 residues. Trimming pared 2 bases from V and 5 bases from J, leaving 18 bases between. For the CDR3, the DNA is TGTGCCAGTAGTATACCCTCCGGTAAGGGGCAGGAGACCCAGTACTTC. Protein product: CASSIPSGKGQETQYF.

V is TRBV18 and J is TRBJ2-1; TRBD2 aligns across 8 bases. This CDR3 is 15 amino acids long. CDR1 KGHSH and CDR2 LQKENI come from the germline V gene. V lost 6 bases to trimming and J lost 7 bases; unmatched junction nucleotides: 11. The DNA of the CDR3 is TGTGCCAGCTCTCCCAGCGGGAGAAACGGGAATGAGCAGTTCTTC. Its protein product is CASSPSGRNGNEQFF. Combining the CDR3 with reference TRBV18 and TRBJ2-1 gives the whole variable domain NAGVMQNPRHLVRRRGQEARLRCSPMKGHSHVYWYRQLPEEGLKFMVYLQKENIIDESGMPKERFSAEFPKEGPSILRIQQVVRGDSAAYFCASSPSGRNGNEQFFGPGTRLTVL.

The gene calls are TRBV3-1 (or the pseudogene TRBV3-2) and TRBJ1-2; 8 bases agree with TRBD1. J gave up 8 bases and V 1 base, and 9 bases lay outside the gene matches. From germline, CDR1 is LGHDT and CDR2 YNNKEL (reference sequence). The length of the CDR3 is 15 residues. The CDR3 nucleotides are TGTGCCAGCAGCCAAGTTTCCAGGGGGCCTAAAGGCTACACCTTC. Amino acids: CASSQVSRGPKGYTF.

CDR3 protein: CASREGPGLSYEQYV. CDR3 DNA sequence: TGTGCCAGCAGGGAGGGCCCAGGGCTCTCCTACGAGCAGTACGTC. V usage is TRBV28 and J usage is TRBJ2-7; D possibly corresponds to TRBD2 (6 bases). With 6 bases removed from V and 0 bases from J, the gap between germline ends came to 15 bases. Germline values: CDR1 MDHEN, CDR2 SYDVKM. This CDR3 contains 15 residues.

V is TRBV5-1 and J is TRBJ1-5; no firm D call. The CDR3 covers 15 residues. V lost 4 bases and J lost 3, with 14 bases in between. In germline, CDR1 is SGHRS, CDR2 YFSETQ. The CDR3 region is CASSPGYSNNQPQHF. The DNA of the CDR3 is TGCGCCAGCAGCCCAGGTTACAGTAACAATCAGCCCCAGCATTTT.

The chain recombines TRBV6-5 with TRBJ2-3; D remains ambiguous. Germline CDR1 MNHEY, CDR2 SVGAGI. V was clipped by 0 bases and J by 6 bases, with 4 bases between them. This CDR3 region has 12 residues. The CDR3 sequence: CASSYSQDTQYF. As DNA, the CDR3 is TGTGCCAGCAGTTACTCACAGGATACGCAGTATTTT.

The chain has TRBV6-5 and TRBJ1-2; the D is unclear. The CDR3 covers 14 residues. Germline lookup yields CDR1 MNHEY and CDR2 SVGAGI. The V and J ends lost 6 bases and 2 bases respectively, with 13 bases between them. In nucleotides, the CDR3 is TGTGCCAGCAGCCCGAATTCACGGAACTATGGCTACACCTTC. It yields the protein CASSPNSRNYGYTF.

This chain links TRBV14 with TRBJ1-5; D is unresolved. V was trimmed by 3 bases and J by 0 bases, leaving 3 bases between them. Germline values: CDR1 SGHDN, CDR2 FVKESK. CDR3 length: 13 residues. The CDR3 nucleotides are TGTGCCAGCAGCCAGGATAGCAATCAGCCCCAGCATTTT. It is translated as CASSQDSNQPQHF.

This clone has only one observation. This chain joins TRBV9 and TRBJ1-1; a possible D gene is TRBD1 (6 bases). Germline CDR1 is SGDLS and CDR2 is YYNGEE. The ends were cut back, 4 bases at V and 1 base at J, with 11 bases in the middle. This CDR3 has 14 amino acids. In nucleotides, the CDR3 is TGTGCCAGCAGCAGGCAGGGGCAGAACACTGAAGCTTTCTTT. Protein: CASSRQGQNTEAFF.

The gene calls are TRBV18 and TRBJ1-4; tentatively, D is TRBD1 (6 bases). With 4 bases removed from V and 8 bases from J, the gap between germline ends came to 11 bases. This CDR3 is built from 13 residues. Germline lookup yields CDR1 KGHSH and CDR2 LQKENI. CDR3 sequence reads: CASSRDTLEKLFF. CDR3 sequence (DNA): TGTGCCAGCTCACGGGACACTCTCGAAAAACTGTTTTTT. The full variable domain, in which reference TRBV18 and TRBJ1-4 provide the parts outside the CDR3, is NAGVMQNPRHLVRRRGQEARLRCSPMKGHSHVYWYRQLPEEGLKFMVYLQKENIIDESGMPKERFSAEFPKEGPSILRIQQVVRGDSAAYFCASSRDTLEKLFFGSGTQLSVL.

The chain uses TRBV29-1 and TRBJ2-5, with 8 bases lining up with TRBD2. The germline gives CDR1 SQVTM, CDR2 ANQGSEA. V trimming: 3 bases; J trimming: 5 bases; junction bases outside the gene matches: 5. The CDR3 totals 13 residues. CDR3 DNA: TGCAGCGTTGATTTGTCTAGCGGGGAGACCCAGTACTTC. Encoded protein: CSVDLSSGETQYF.

The chain recombines TRBV2 with TRBJ2-2; possibly TRBD1 for D (6 bases). This CDR3 is built from 15 residues. With 4 bases removed from V and 0 bases from J, the gap between germline ends came to 9 bases. Germline loops: CDR1 SNHLY, CDR2 FYNNEI. The CDR3 coding sequence is TGTGCCAGCAGTGGACAGGTCGCGAACACCGGGGAGCTGTTTTTT. Translated: CASSGQVANTGELFF.

The V gene is TRBV4-3, the J gene TRBJ2-2; D call uncertain. The germline CDR1 and CDR2 sequences are LGHNA and YSLEER. Trimming cost V 1 base and J 8 bases, with 8 bases left between them. The CDR3 contains 13 residues. In nucleotides, the CDR3 is TGCGCCAGCAGCCAAGTGGGCGGTGGGGAGCTGTTTTTT. This codes for CASSQVGGGELFF.

The V call is TRBV2, the J call TRBJ1-4, with TRBD1 as a possible D gene (6 bases). Germline V CDR1 and CDR2: SNHLY, FYNNEI. V lost 7 bases to trimming and J lost 5 bases, with 14 bases between them. CDR3 length: 14 amino acids. Here the CDR3 reads CASTGWTENEKLFF. Written as DNA, the CDR3 is TGTGCCAGCACGGGGTGGACAGAAAATGAAAAACTGTTTTTT.

This rearrangement joins TRBV28 to TRBJ1-1; weak D call: TRBD1 (5 bases). The CDR3 extends over 16 amino acids. V lost 5 bases to trimming and J lost 5 bases, with 21 bases between them. Germline values: CDR1 MDHEN, CDR2 SYDVKM. The CDR3 sequence is CASSPPGGAPRTEAFF. CDR3 bases: TGTGCCAGCAGTCCCCCTGGAGGGGCCCCGAGAACTGAAGCTTTCTTT.

This chain uses TRBV13 with TRBJ1-2; D is uncertain. Germline lookup yields CDR1 PRHDT and CDR2 FYEKMQ (reference sequence). Trimming took 0 bases from V and 4 from J, leaving 12 bases between them. The CDR3 has 15 amino acids. The DNA for the CDR3 is TGTGCCAGCAGCTTAGGGATCGACACTGTCTATGGCTACACCTTC. Translated: CASSLGIDTVYGYTF. The full variable domain, in which reference TRBV13 and TRBJ1-2 provide the parts outside the CDR3, is AAGVIQSPRHLIKEKRETATLKCYPIPRHDTVYWYQQGPGQDPQFLISFYEKMQSDKGSIPDRFSAQQFSDYHSELNMSSLELGDSALYFCASSLGIDTVYGYTFGSGTRLTVV.

V and J are TRBV7-2 and TRBJ2-7; TRBD1 or TRBD2 may be the D gene (5 bases each). This CDR3 comprises 14 residues. V was pared by 0 bases and J by 2 bases, with 8 bases between. CDR1 and CDR2 from the germline V gene are SGHTA and FQGNSA. This CDR3 reads CASSLARGPYEQYV. The CDR3 DNA reads TGTGCCAGCAGCTTAGCTAGGGGACCCTACGAGCAGTACGTC.

The table lists this clone with a count of one. The chain uses TRBV7-3 and TRBJ1-2, with D tentatively TRBD1 (5 bases). This CDR3 spans 14 amino acids. Looked up from germline, CDR1 is SGHTA and CDR2 is FQGTGA. V was shortened by 1 base and J by 8 bases, with 14 bases between the two germline ends. CDR3 in amino acids: CASSLNPAGRGYTF. The CDR3, as DNA: TGTGCCAGCAGCTTAAACCCGGCAGGGCGAGGCTACACCTTC.

The chain carries TRBV19 and TRBJ2-5; 14 nucleotides line up with TRBD2. V dropped 4 bases and J dropped 1; count of bases not matched to a gene: 2. There are 16 residues in the CDR3. Looked up from germline, CDR1 is LNHDA and CDR2 is SQIVND (reference sequence). CDR3 region: CASSSGTSGGQETQYF. The CDR3 bases are TGTGCCAGTAGTAGTGGGACTAGCGGGGGCCAAGAGACCCAGTACTTC.

The V and J genes are TRBV10-3 and TRBJ1-3; D unclear. This CDR3 is built from 14 residues. With 10 bases removed from V and 4 bases from J, the gap between germline ends came to 17 bases. Germline V gene data show CDR1 as ENHRY and CDR2 as SYGVKD. Written as DNA, the CDR3 is TGTGCCACAGCCTCGGGCCTTGTAGGAAACACCATATATTTT. Translation: CATASGLVGNTIYF.

The chain recombines TRBV6-2 or TRBV6-3 with TRBJ2-5, with D perhaps matching TRBD2 (5 bases). Germline lookup yields CDR1 MNHEY and CDR2 SVGEGT. CDR3 length equals 18 residues. The ends were cut back, 2 bases at V and 4 bases at J, with 23 bases in the middle. Written as DNA, the CDR3 is TGTGCCAGCAGTTACGCCCCCCGGGGTAGAGACGCACGAGAGACCCAGTACTTC. Translation: CASSYAPRGRDARETQYF.

The V and J genes are TRBV5-1 and TRBJ2-7; D gene unclear. This CDR3 has 13 residues. V lost 0 bases to trimming and J lost 6 bases, with 10 bases between them. The germline V gene has CDR1 SGHRS and CDR2 YFSETQ. The CDR3 coding sequence is TGCGCCAGCAGCTTGGACCCAAAGGGCGAGCAGTACTTC. This encodes CASSLDPKGEQYF.

V usage is TRBV7-2 and J usage is TRBJ2-4, with D unclear. CDR3 length equals 14 residues. V was trimmed by 4 bases and J by 8 bases, leaving 15 bases between them. The germline CDR1 and CDR2 sequences are SGHTA and FQGNSA. CDR3 sequence reads: CASSSPGLTHIQYF. The CDR3 DNA is TGTGCCAGCAGCTCCCCTGGCCTGACGCACATTCAGTACTTC.

The chain is built from TRBV2 and TRBJ1-1; D might be TRBD1 (6 bases). Looked up from germline, CDR1 is SNHLY and CDR2 is FYNNEI. The CDR3 length is 16 residues. Trimming removed 3 bases from V and 1 base from J, with 15 bases in between. The CDR3 bases are TGTGCCAGCAGTGAGGGTCCGGGGGGCTGGAACACTGAAGCTTTCTTT. Translation: CASSEGPGGWNTEAFF.

This chain connects TRBV16 to TRBJ2-7; D perhaps matches TRBD1 (5 bases). V gave up 2 bases and J gave up 3 bases, with 8 bases separating them. CDR3 length equals 13 residues. CDR1 and CDR2 from the germline V gene are KGHSY and FQNENV. As DNA, the CDR3 is TGTGCCAGCAGCCAAAGACAGTTCTACGAGCAGTACGTC. Encoded protein: CASSQRQFYEQYV.

This clone was seen once. The chain has TRBV11-3 and TRBJ2-1; D gene unclear. The CDR3 has 15 residues. Germline assignment: CDR1 SGHNT and CDR2 YENEEA. The germline V and J ends were trimmed by 5 bases and 0 bases, with 11 bases remaining between them. CDR3 amino acids: CASSPYGYSYNEQFF. The CDR3 DNA sequence: TGTGCCAGCAGCCCCTACGGTTACTCCTACAATGAGCAGTTCTTC.

The chain joins TRBV7-3 to TRBJ2-1; 9 positions agree with TRBD1. CDR3 size: 15 residues. V was pared by 5 bases and J by 2 bases, with 4 bases of the junction left unmatched. Germline V gene data show CDR1 as SGHTA and CDR2 as FQGTGA. Here the CDR3 reads CASSETGGPYNEQFF. The CDR3 nucleotides read TGTGCCAGCAGCGAAACAGGGGGCCCCTACAATGAGCAGTTCTTC. The full variable domain, its missing parts supplied by reference TRBV7-3 and TRBJ2-1, is GAGVSQTPSNKVTEKGKYVELRCDPISGHTALYWYRQSLGQGPEFLIYFQGTGAADDSGLPNDRFFAVRPEGSVSTLKIQRTERGDSAVYLCASSETGGPYNEQFFGPGTRLTVL.